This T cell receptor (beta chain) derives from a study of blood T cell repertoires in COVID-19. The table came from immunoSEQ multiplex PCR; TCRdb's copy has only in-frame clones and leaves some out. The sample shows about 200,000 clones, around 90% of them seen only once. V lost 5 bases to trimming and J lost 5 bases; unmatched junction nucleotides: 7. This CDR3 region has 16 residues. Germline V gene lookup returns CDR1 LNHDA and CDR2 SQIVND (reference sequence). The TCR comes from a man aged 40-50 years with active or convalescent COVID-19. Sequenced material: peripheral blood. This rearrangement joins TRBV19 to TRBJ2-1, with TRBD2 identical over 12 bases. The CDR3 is CASSPTGLAGNNEQFF. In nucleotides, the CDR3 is TGTGCCAGTAGTCCCACTGGACTAGCGGGGAACAATGAGCAGTTCTTC. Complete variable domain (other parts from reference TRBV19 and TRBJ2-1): DGGITQSPKYLFRKEGQNVTLSCEQNLNHDAMYWYRQDPGQGLRLIYYSQIVNDFQKGDIAEGYSVSREKKESFPLTVTSAQKNPTAFYLCASSPTGLAGNNEQFFGPGTRLTVL.